This T cell receptor (beta chain) was captured in a study of cytomegalovirus exposure and HLA in healthy donors. Study-wide background: Earlier findings included 117 million unique TCR beta sequences obtained from some 180 million T cells. Study-wide results and caveats: An assumption of roughly uniform sequencing depth across donors underlay the presence/absence analyses. What a later analysis reportedly showed was that an Asian-associated ancestry cluster had fewer N-insertions than the roughly 670-donor mean. Equally common other TCR beta chains were less clonally expanded than HLA-associated ones, a later analysis found.

In this sample, this clone turned up a few times. Its target is not known. The study ran its PCR with 60 Vbeta and 13 Jbeta primers. Clones were sequenced by immunoSEQ multiplex PCR, and TCRdb holds only the in-frame ones, with some missing. The data contain approximately 150,000 clones, around 67% of them singletons. This TCR was sampled from a woman aged 18-29 years in good health and CMV-seronegative. The sequenced sample was PBMCs.

DNA of the CDR3: TGCGCCAGCAGCTTGGGGCAGGGGCGAAACAGTGGCTACACCTTC. This codes for CASSLGQGRNSGYTF. The gene calls are TRBV5-1 and TRBJ1-2, with a tentative D call TRBD1 (6 bases). The germline V gene has CDR1 SGHRS and CDR2 YFSETQ. This CDR3 has 15 amino acids. V was trimmed by 0 bases and J by 7 bases, leaving 16 bases between them.